This TCR beta chain was identified in a study of T-cell reconstitution after alpha-beta-depleted transplantation in children. Molecular barcoding with unique molecular identifiers was used for the TCRbeta library. Each CDR3 protein gets one entry after TCRdb re-called the PCR reads with MiXCR. The sample lists 250,000 to 300,000 distinct CDR3 sequences, more than 9% occurring once. The input for sequencing was PBMCs from the stem cell graft donor, taken from the stem cell graft. This clonotype was obtained from a human donor who donated a stem cell graft to a child with SCID.

CDR3 loop: CASSLAGLSGQNTGELFF. The CDR3 nucleotides read TGCGCCAGCAGCTTGGCCGGGCTAAGCGGACAGAACACCGGGGAGCTGTTTTTT. The chain uses TRBV5-1 and TRBJ2-2; D could derive from TRBD1 or TRBD2 (5 bases each). Trimming left V 0 bases short and J 1 base short, with 16 bases between. CDR1 and CDR2 (germline): SGHRS, YFSETQ. The CDR3 is 18 amino acids.